Listed here is a single T cell receptor beta chain. Its matching antigen is unknown. Data came from immunoSEQ multiplex PCR; TCRdb stores just in-frame clones and leaves some out. The sample consists of some 2.4 million clones, more than 85% of them appearing once. The entry originates in a study of shared clonotypes between healthy human individuals. Study-level findings and limits: A reduction in generation probabilities was seen for non-shared clonotypes relative to those shared by all four donors.

The CDR3 consists of 17 residues. The ends were cut back, 0 bases at V and 0 bases at J, with 13 bases in the middle. Germline V gene data show CDR1 as SGHRS and CDR2 as YFSETQ. This TCR was sampled from a man aged 18 to 29 in good health. Some clones in this sample may be carry-over from other donors' samples. Source material: naive CD4+ T cells from PBMCs. Specified subset: CD45RA+ positively selected. The chain carries TRBV5-1 and TRBJ1-3; TRBD1 is a possible D gene (6 bases). Here the CDR3 DNA reads TGCGCCAGCAGCTTGGTAAAAGAGGGGGGCTCTGGAAACACCATATATTTT. Residues: CASSLVKEGGSGNTIYF.